A selection of T cell receptor beta chains follows, all from one sample in a study of OX40 agonist ivuxolimab in advanced cancers. TCRdb's copy holds only in-frame clones and misses some; the assay was immunoSEQ multiplex PCR. The data show 48,000 or so clones, 70% to 90% seen once. The sequencing here drew on CD4+ or CD8+ T cells sorted from blood, taken in a trial of the OX40 agonist ivuxolimab. Receptors originate from an adult with an advanced solid tumor such as melanoma, head and neck, liver or kidney cancer. CDR3s include the opening cysteine and the closing phenylalanine or tryptophan. A D gene is named only where the DNA matches it firmly. Only some rows state a clone size, as once, few, many or a class for expanded clones.

clone size	V gene	D gene	J gene	CDR3 protein	CDR3 DNA
.	TRBV5-1	.	TRBJ1-1	CASKIRGPENTEAFF	TGCGCCAGCAAGATCCGGGGGCCGGAGAACACTGAAGCTTTCTTT
once	TRBV7-2	.	TRBJ2-3	CASSFVTGVADTQYF	TGTGCCAGCAGCTTCGTCACGGGGGTGGCAGATACGCAGTATTTT
.	TRBV2	TRBD1	TRBJ1-2	CASPKDWTGELGYTF	TGTGCCAGTCCCAAGGACTGGACAGGGGAACTCGGCTACACCTTC
.	TRBV18	.	TRBJ2-6	CASSQEGGTGANVLTF	TGTGCCAGCTCCCAGGAGGGGGGGACTGGGGCCAACGTCCTGACTTTC
.	TRBV7-7	.	TRBJ1-1	CASSLTGWTEAFF	TGTGCCAGCAGCCTCACAGGGTGGACTGAAGCTTTCTTT
.	TRBV6-1	.	TRBJ2-7	CASNRLTGSYEQYF	TGTGCCAGCAACAGACTCACGGGATCCTACGAGCAGTACTTC
.	TRBV4-3	.	TRBJ1-6	CASSQGQANSPLHF	TGCGCCAGCAGCCAAGGACAGGCTAATTCACCCCTCCACTTT
.	TRBV2	TRBD2	TRBJ2-2	CASSELGLAGETGELFF	TGTGCCAGCAGTGAATTAGGACTAGCGGGGGAGACCGGGGAGCTGTTTTTT
.	TRBV27	.	TRBJ1-2	CASSLGRDYGYTF	TGTGCCAGCAGTTTGGGGCGGGACTATGGCTACACCTTC
.	TRBV7-8	.	TRBJ1-5	CASSPIGTDSNQPQHF	TGTGCCAGCAGCCCGATCGGAACAGATAGCAATCAGCCCCAGCATTTT
.	TRBV11-2	TRBD2	TRBJ2-2	CASSLGAGGTNTGELFF	TGTGCCAGCAGCTTAGGAGCGGGGGGCACAAACACCGGGGAGCTGTTTTTT
.	TRBV4-1	TRBD2	TRBJ2-2	CASSQQGGDTGELFF	TGCGCCAGCAGCCAACAGGGAGGGGACACCGGGGAGCTGTTTTTT
.	TRBV5-6	TRBD1	TRBJ1-1	CASSLRGLGNTEAFF	TGTGCCAGCAGCTTGAGGGGGCTGGGAAACACTGAAGCTTTCTTT
.	TRBV7-3	.	TRBJ1-1	CASSSGPNTEAFF	TGTGCCAGCAGCTCGGGCCCGAACACTGAAGCTTTCTTT
.	TRBV9	TRBD1	TRBJ1-2	CASSARTGGVYGYTF	TGTGCCAGCAGCGCCCGGACAGGGGGGGTCTATGGCTACACCTTC
.	TRBV7-9	.	TRBJ2-7	CASSLGRLLLDEQYF	TGTGCCAGCAGCTTGGGGCGGTTACTCCTAGACGAGCAGTACTTC
.	TRBV10-3	.	TRBJ2-7	CAISETATEKPYEQYF	TGTGCCATCAGTGAAACGGCGACAGAGAAGCCCTACGAGCAGTACTTC
.	TRBV7-6	TRBD1	TRBJ2-7	CASSVRDRAYEQYF	TGTGCCAGCAGCGTCCGGGACAGAGCCTACGAGCAGTACTTC
.	TRBV11-2	TRBD2	TRBJ2-5	CASSTYRGDQETQYF	TGTGCCAGCAGCACCTACCGGGGGGACCAAGAGACCCAGTACTTC
.	TRBV2	TRBD2	TRBJ2-1	CASSERTSVYNEQFF	TGTGCCAGCAGTGAACGGACTAGCGTTTACAATGAGCAGTTCTTC
.	TRBV28	.	TRBJ1-1	CASSPFAYALNTEAFF	TGTGCCAGCAGTCCCTTCGCCTACGCACTGAACACTGAAGCTTTCTTT
.	TRBV5-6	TRBD1	TRBJ2-5	CASSWADRGGETQYF	TGTGCCAGCAGCTGGGCCGACAGGGGAGGTGAGACCCAGTACTTC
.	TRBV7-9	.	TRBJ2-1	CASPNGGNNEQFF	TGTGCCAGCCCGAACGGGGGCAATAATGAGCAGTTCTTC
.	TRBV18	.	TRBJ2-7	CASSADSHYEQYF	TGTGCCAGCTCGGCCGACAGTCACTACGAGCAGTACTTC
.	TRBV4-3	TRBD1	TRBJ2-2	CASSPGTGNGELFF	TGCGCCAGCAGCCCTGGGACAGGGAACGGGGAGCTGTTTTTT
.	TRBV7-3	.	TRBJ1-3	CASRKGDPGNTIYF	TGTGCCAGCAGAAAGGGGGATCCTGGAAACACCATATATTTT
.	TRBV19	TRBD2	TRBJ2-1	CASIPGRGRDNEQFF	TGTGCCAGTATACCCGGGAGGGGAAGGGACAATGAGCAGTTCTTC
.	TRBV4-3	.	TRBJ1-5	CASSPLQSNQPQHF	TGCGCCAGCAGCCCCCTACAGAGCAATCAGCCCCAGCATTTT
.	TRBV4-3	TRBD1	TRBJ2-1	CASSQDRGHHEQFF	TGCGCCAGCAGCCAGGACAGGGGGCACCATGAGCAGTTCTTC
once	TRBV4-1	.	TRBJ2-1	CASSQGMGDEQFF	TGCGCCAGCAGCCAGGGGATGGGCGATGAGCAGTTCTTC
few	TRBV2	.	TRBJ2-6	CASRGTSGANVLTF	TGTGCCAGCAGAGGGACGTCTGGGGCCAACGTCCTGACTTTC
.	TRBV9	.	TRBJ2-7	CASSGAGYEQYF	TGTGCCAGCAGCGGGGCGGGCTACGAGCAGTACTTC
.	TRBV9	TRBD1	TRBJ2-2	CASSRTGRSNTGELFF	TGTGCCAGCAGCAGGACAGGACGTTCGAACACCGGGGAGCTGTTTTTT
.	TRBV5-4	.	TRBJ1-5	CASSLGGESQPQHF	TGTGCCAGCAGCTTAGGAGGGGAAAGTCAGCCCCAGCATTTT
.	TRBV4-1	.	TRBJ2-7	CASSQELEMAYEQYF	TGCGCCAGCAGCCAAGAGCTGGAGATGGCCTACGAGCAGTACTTC
.	TRBV2	TRBD2	TRBJ2-7	CASSESSGESYEQYF	TGTGCCAGCAGTGAAAGTAGCGGGGAGTCCTACGAGCAGTACTTC
.	TRBV9	TRBD2	TRBJ2-5	CASSVGGGTETQYF	TGTGCCAGCAGCGTAGGCGGGGGAACCGAGACCCAGTACTTC
.	TRBV4-3	.	TRBJ1-4	CASSQGQAAYEKLFF	TGCGCCAGCAGCCAAGGTCAGGCGGCGTATGAAAAACTGTTTTTT
.	TRBV19	.	TRBJ1-1	CASSIGLALGNTEAFF	TGTGCCAGTAGTATTGGATTAGCCTTGGGTAACACTGAAGCTTTCTTT
once	TRBV11-2	.	TRBJ1-6	CASSWGIGSPLHF	TGTGCCAGCAGCTGGGGGATAGGTTCACCCCTCCACTTT